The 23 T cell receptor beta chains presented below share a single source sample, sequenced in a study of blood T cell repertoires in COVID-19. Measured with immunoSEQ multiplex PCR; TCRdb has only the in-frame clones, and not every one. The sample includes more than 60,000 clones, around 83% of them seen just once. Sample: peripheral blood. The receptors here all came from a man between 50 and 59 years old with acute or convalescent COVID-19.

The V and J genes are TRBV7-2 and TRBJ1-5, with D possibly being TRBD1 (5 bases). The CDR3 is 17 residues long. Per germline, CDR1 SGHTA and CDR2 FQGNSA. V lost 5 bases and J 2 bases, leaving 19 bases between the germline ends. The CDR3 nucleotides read TGTGCCAGCAGCAAGATCGCGGGACTAGACGGCAATCAGCCCCAGCATTTT. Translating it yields CASSKIAGLDGNQPQHF. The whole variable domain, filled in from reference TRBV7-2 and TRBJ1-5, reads GAGVSQSPSNKVTEKGKDVELRCDPISGHTALYWYRQSLGQGLEFLIYFQGNSAPDKSGLPSDRFSAERTGGSVSTLTIQRTQQEDSAVYLCASSKIAGLDGNQPQHFGDGTRLSIL.

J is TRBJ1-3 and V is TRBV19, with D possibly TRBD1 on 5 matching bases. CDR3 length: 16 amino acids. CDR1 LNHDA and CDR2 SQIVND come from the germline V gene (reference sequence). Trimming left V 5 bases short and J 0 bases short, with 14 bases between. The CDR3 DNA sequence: TGTGCCAGTAGTTCCTCAGACAGCTTCTCTGGAAACACCATATATTTT. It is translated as CASSSSDSFSGNTIYF.

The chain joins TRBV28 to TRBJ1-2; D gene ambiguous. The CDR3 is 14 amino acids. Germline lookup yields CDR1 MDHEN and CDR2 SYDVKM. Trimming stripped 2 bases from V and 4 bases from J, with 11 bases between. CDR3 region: CASSLKWATYGYTF. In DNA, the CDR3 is TGTGCCAGCAGTTTAAAGTGGGCAACCTATGGCTACACCTTC.

The CDR3 region is CASSPPPSAEYQETQYF. The CDR3 DNA sequence: TGTGCCAGCAGCCCACCCCCCTCGGCGGAGTACCAAGAGACCCAGTACTTC. V usage is TRBV9 and J usage is TRBJ2-5; D is unclear. The CDR3 is 17 residues long. V dropped 4 bases and J dropped 0 bases, with 19 bases sitting between them. CDR1 is SGDLS and CDR2 is YYNGEE in the germline V gene.

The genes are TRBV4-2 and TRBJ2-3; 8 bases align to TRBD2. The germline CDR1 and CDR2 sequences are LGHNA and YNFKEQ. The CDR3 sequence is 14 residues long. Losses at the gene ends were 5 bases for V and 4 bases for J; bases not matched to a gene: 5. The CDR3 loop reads CASSFGGAADTQYF. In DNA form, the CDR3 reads TGTGCCAGCAGCTTCGGGGGGGCGGCAGATACGCAGTATTTT.

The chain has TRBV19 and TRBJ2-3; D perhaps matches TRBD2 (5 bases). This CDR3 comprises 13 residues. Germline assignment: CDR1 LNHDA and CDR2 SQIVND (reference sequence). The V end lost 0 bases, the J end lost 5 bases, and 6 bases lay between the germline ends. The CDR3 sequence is CASSIDREDTQYF. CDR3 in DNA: TGTGCCAGTAGTATAGATCGGGAAGATACGCAGTATTTT.

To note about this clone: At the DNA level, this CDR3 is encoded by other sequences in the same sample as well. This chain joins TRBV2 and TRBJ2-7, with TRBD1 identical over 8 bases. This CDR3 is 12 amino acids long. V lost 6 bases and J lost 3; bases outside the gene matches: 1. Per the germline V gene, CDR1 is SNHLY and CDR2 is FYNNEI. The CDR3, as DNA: TGTGCCAGCAGCGGACAGGGCTACGAGCAGTACTTC. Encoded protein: CASSGQGYEQYF.

The CDR3 coding sequence is TGTGCCAGCAGAATGACAGGGCTGGGACAGCCCCAGCATTTT. This encodes CASRMTGLGQPQHF. The V and J genes are TRBV5-5 and TRBJ1-5, with 7 positions matching TRBD1. The CDR3 sequence is 14 residues long. Germline V gives CDR1 SGHKS, CDR2 YYEKEE (reference sequence). V shed 5 bases and J 7 bases; nucleotides not matched to a gene: 9.

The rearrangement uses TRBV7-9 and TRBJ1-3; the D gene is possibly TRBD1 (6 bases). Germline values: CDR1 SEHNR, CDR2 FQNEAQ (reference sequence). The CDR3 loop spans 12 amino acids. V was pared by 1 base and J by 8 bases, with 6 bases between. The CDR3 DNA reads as TGTGCCAGCAGCTTAGGGGGGCACACCATATATTTT. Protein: CASSLGGHTIYF.

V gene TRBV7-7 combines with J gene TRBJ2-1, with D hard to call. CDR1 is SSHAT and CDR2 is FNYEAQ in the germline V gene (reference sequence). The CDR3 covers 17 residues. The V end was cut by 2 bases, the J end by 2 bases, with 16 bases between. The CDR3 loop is CASSLNHEVRPYNEQFF. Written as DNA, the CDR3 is TGTGCCAGCAGCTTAAATCACGAGGTTCGGCCCTACAATGAGCAGTTCTTC.

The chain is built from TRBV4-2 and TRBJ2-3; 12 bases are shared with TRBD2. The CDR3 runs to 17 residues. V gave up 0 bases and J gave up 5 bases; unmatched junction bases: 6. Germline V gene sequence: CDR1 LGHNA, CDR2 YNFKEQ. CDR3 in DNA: TGTGCCAGCAGCCAAGATGCTAGCGGGGGGGCCGGAGATACGCAGTATTTT. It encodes CASSQDASGGAGDTQYF.

The DNA of the CDR3 is TGTGCCAGCAGTTTGGGGCAGACTTACGAGCAGTACTTC. Translated: CASSLGQTYEQYF. This chain joins TRBV28 and TRBJ2-7, with D perhaps TRBD1 (5 bases). The V gene's germline CDR1 is MDHEN and CDR2 SYDVKM. The V and J ends lost 3 bases and 4 bases respectively, with 10 bases between them. The CDR3 is made up of 13 amino acids.

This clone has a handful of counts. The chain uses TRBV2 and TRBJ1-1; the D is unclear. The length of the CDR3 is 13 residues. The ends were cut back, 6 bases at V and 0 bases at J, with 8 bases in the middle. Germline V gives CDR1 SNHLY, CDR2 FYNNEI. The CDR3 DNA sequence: TGTGCCAGCAGGACGAGGATGAACACTGAAGCTTTCTTT. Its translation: CASRTRMNTEAFF.

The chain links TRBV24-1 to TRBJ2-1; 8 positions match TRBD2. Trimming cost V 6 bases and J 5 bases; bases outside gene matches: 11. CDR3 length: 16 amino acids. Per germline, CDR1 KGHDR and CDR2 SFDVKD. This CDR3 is CATSPLGGALNNEQFF. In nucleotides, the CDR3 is TGTGCCACCAGTCCCCTCGGGGGGGCCTTGAACAATGAGCAGTTCTTC.

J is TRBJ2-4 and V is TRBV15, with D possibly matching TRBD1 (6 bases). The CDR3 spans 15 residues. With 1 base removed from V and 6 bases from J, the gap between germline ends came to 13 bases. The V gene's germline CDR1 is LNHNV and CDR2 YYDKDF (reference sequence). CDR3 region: CATSRVQGRINIQYF. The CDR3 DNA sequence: TGTGCCACCAGCAGAGTCCAGGGGCGTATAAACATTCAGTACTTC. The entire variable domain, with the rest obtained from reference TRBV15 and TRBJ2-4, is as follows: DAMVIQNPRYQVTQFGKPVTLSCSQTLNHNVMYWYQQKSSQAPKLLFHYYDKDFNNEADTPDNFQSRRPNTSFCFLDIRSPGLGDTAMYLCATSRVQGRINIQYFGAGTRLSVL.

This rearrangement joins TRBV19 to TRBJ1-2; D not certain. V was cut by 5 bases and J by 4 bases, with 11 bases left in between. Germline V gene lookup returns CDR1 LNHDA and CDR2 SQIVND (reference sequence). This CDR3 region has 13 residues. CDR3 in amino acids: CASSPSSLYGYTF. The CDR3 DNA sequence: TGTGCCAGTAGTCCCTCGTCCCTCTATGGCTACACCTTC.

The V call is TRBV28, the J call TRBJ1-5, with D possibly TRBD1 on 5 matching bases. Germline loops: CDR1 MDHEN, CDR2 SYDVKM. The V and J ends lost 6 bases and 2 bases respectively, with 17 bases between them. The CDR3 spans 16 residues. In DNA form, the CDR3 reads TGTGCCAGCAGACAAGACAGATTTGTGGGCAATCAGCCCCAGCATTTT. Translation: CASRQDRFVGNQPQHF.

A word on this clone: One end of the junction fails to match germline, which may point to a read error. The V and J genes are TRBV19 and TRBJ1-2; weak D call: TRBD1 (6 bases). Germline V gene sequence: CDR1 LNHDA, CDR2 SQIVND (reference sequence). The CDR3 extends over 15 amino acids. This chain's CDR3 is CASSIGADRYYGYTF. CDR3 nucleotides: TGTGCCAGTAGCATAGGGGCGGACAGATACTATGGCTACACCTTC.

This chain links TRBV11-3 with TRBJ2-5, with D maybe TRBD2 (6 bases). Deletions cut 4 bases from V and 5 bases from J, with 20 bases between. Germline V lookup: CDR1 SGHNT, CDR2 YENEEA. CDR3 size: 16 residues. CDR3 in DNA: TGTGCCAGCAGCTCCAGGGAGGCAATCATCTTGGAGACCCAGTACTTC. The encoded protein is CASSSREAIILETQYF. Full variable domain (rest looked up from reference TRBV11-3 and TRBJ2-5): EAGVVQSPRYKIIEKKQPVAFWCNPISGHNTLYWYLQNLGQGPELLIRYENEEAVDDSQLPKDRFSAERLKGVDSTLKIQPAELGDSAVYLCASSSREAIILETQYFGPGTRLLVL.

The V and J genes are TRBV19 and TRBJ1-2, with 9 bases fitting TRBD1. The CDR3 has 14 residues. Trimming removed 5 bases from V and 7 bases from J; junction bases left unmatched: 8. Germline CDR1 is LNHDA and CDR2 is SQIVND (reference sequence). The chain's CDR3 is CASSVWDRVSGYTF. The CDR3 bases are TGTGCCAGTAGTGTCTGGGACAGGGTTTCTGGCTACACCTTC.

CDR3 sequence: CASRDRLTGNTIYF. DNA of the CDR3: TGTGCCAGCAGGGACAGACTAACGGGAAACACCATATATTTT. The V and J genes are TRBV6-6 and TRBJ1-3; D might be TRBD1 (6 bases). Germline loops: CDR1 MNHNY, CDR2 SVGAGI (reference sequence). V lost 6 bases and J 4 bases, leaving 13 bases between the germline ends. CDR3 length equals 14 residues.

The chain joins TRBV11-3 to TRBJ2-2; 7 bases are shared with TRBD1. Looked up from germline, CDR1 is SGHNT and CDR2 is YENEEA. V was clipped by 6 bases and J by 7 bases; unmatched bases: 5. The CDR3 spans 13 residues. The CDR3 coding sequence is TGTGCCAGCAGTCAGGGGGAAATCGGGGAGCTGTTTTTT. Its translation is CASSQGEIGELFF.

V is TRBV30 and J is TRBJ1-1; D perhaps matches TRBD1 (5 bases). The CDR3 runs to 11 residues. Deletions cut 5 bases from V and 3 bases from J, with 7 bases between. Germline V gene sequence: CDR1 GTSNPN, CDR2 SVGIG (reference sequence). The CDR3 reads CAWQGYTEAFF. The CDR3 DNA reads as TGTGCCTGGCAGGGTTACACTGAAGCTTTCTTT. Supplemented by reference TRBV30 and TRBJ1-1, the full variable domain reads SQTIHQWPATLVQPVGSPLSLECTVEGTSNPNLYWYRQAAGRGLQLLFYSVGIGQISSEVPQNLSASRPQDRQFILSSKKLLLSDSGFYLCAWQGYTEAFFGQGTRLTVV.